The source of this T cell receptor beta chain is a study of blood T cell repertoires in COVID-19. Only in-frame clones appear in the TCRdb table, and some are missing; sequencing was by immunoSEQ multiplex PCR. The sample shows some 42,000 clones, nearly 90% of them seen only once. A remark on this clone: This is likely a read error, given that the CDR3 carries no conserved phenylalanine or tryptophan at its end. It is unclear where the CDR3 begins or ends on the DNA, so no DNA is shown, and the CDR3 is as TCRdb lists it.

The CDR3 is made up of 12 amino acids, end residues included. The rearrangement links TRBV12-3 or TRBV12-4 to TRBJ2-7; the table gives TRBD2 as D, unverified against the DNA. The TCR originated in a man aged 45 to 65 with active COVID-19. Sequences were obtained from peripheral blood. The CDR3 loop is CASSAASGTPNI.